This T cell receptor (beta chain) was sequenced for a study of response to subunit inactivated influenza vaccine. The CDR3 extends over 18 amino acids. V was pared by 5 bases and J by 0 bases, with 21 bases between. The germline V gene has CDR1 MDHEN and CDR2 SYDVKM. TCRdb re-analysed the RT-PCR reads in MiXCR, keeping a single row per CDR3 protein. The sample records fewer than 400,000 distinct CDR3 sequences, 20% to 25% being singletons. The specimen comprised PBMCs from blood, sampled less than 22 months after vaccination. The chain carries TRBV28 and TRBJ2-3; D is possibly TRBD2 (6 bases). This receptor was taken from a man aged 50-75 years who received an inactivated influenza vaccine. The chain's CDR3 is CASSHSPGLGTSTDTQYF. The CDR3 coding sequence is TGTGCCAGCAGTCATTCTCCGGGACTGGGCACTAGCACAGATACGCAGTATTTT.